This entry lists 21 T cell receptor beta chains sequenced from one sample in a study of Tregs in tolerant kidney transplant recipients. Mixed chimerism was transient after nonmyeloablative marrow transplants from related graft donors. The table came from immunoSEQ multiplex PCR; TCRdb's copy has only in-frame clones and leaves some out. The sample totals around 32,000 clones. The sample was CD4+ T cells from blood (PBMCs), taken 24 months after the transplant. These receptors all stem from a human patient who received a combined kidney and bone marrow transplant. These T cells may partly come from the graft donor.

The sequenced CDR3 bases are TGCAGTGCTAGATACAGGGAGGACTATGGC. Translation gives CSARYREDYG. The CDR3, in full, reads CSARYREDYGYTF. The chain is built from TRBV20-1 and TRBJ1-2; maybe TRBD1 (6 bases). Coverage ceases 3 residues before the CDR3 finishes, and the germline J gene fills in the end. Deletions cut 2 bases from V and 3 bases from J, with 10 bases between. Per germline, CDR1 DFQATT and CDR2 SNEGSKA (reference sequence). The CDR3 totals 13 residues.

With respect to this clone: The CDR3 end falls 3 residues outside the read, so it is completed with the germline J gene. The chain employs TRBV24-1 and TRBJ1-4, with 8 bases fitting TRBD1. The length of the CDR3 is 15 residues. Germline CDR1 and CDR2: KGHDR and SFDVKD. V shed 3 bases and J 7 bases; nucleotides not matched to a gene: 6. Partial CDR3 DNA: TGTGCCACCAGTGATGGGGGCAGGGGGCGTGAAAAA. Its protein is CATSDGGRGREK. The entire CDR3 reads CATSDGGRGREKLFF.

Worth noting for this clone: The CDR3 is cut off 3 residues early in the read; its end comes from the germline J gene. The chain combines TRBV7-2 with TRBJ1-2; 7 nucleotides line up with TRBD1. CDR1 and CDR2 from the germline V gene are SGHTA and FQGNSA. The ends lost 1 base at V and 5 bases at J; junction bases unmatched: 1. This CDR3 is 13 amino acids long. The DNA read from the CDR3 is TGTGCCAGCAGCTTAGAACAGGGGTATGGC. Amino acids: CASSLEQGYG. The entire CDR3 protein is CASSLEQGYGYTF. Drawing the rest from reference TRBV7-2 and TRBJ1-2, the complete variable domain is GAGVSQSPSNKVTEKGKDVELRCDPISGHTALYWYRQSLGQGLEFLIYFQGNSAPDKSGLPSDRFSAERTGGSVSTLTIQRTQQEDSAVYLCASSLEQGYGYTFGSGTRLTVV.

A remark on this clone: The read ends 3 residues before the CDR3 terminus; that terminus is restored from the germline J gene. This sequence joins TRBV7-3 and TRBJ1-2; D is possibly TRBD1 (5 bases). V shed 5 bases and J shed 0 bases, with 10 bases lying between them. CDR1 and CDR2 (germline): SGHTA, FQGTGA. The CDR3 spans 14 residues. The sequenced CDR3 bases are TGTGCCAGCAGCCCGGACAAGACTAACTATGGC. Its translation is CASSPDKTNYG. The full CDR3 reads CASSPDKTNYGYTF. Based on the CDR3 plus reference TRBV7-3 and TRBJ1-2, the full variable domain is GAGVSQTPSNKVTEKGKYVELRCDPISGHTALYWYRQSLGQGPEFLIYFQGTGAADDSGLPNDRFFAVRPEGSVSTLKIQRTERGDSAVYLCASSPDKTNYGYTFGSGTRLTVV.

CDR3 sequence: CSVDRLALDEQFF. Incomplete CDR3 DNA: TGCAGCGTTGACAGGCTAGCTTTGGATGAG. The rearrangement uses TRBV29-1 and TRBJ2-1, with D perhaps matching TRBD2 (5 bases). The CDR3 extends 3 residues past the end of the read, so its final part is completed from the germline J gene. CDR3 length equals 13 residues. V lost 3 bases and J lost 8, with 14 bases in between. Germline V CDR1 and CDR2: SQVTM, ANQGSEA.

About this clone itself: From the germline J gene comes the end of the CDR3, since the read stops 3 residues before it. This chain connects TRBV20-1 to TRBJ2-1, with 7 positions matching TRBD1. Per the germline V gene, CDR1 is DFQATT and CDR2 is SNEGSKA (reference sequence). J was trimmed by 2 bases and V by 0 bases; bases with no gene match: 4. This CDR3 has 15 residues. The covered CDR3 bases are TGCAGTGCTAGAGATGGGGACAGACCCTACAATGAG. Translation gives CSARDGDRPYNE. The entire CDR3 is CSARDGDRPYNEQFF.

Its frequency marks this clone as medium-sized. The read ends 3 residues shy of where the CDR3 ends; the end is completed using the germline J gene. The V call is TRBV18, the J call TRBJ2-6; 7 nucleotides line up with TRBD1. CDR1 KGHSH and CDR2 LQKENI come from the germline V gene. This CDR3 has 15 residues. The V segment lost 5 bases and the J segment 1 base; nucleotides outside the gene matches: 2. The sequenced part of the CDR3 DNA is TGTGCCAGCTCATTACAGGGGTCTGGGGCCAACGTC. Its translation is CASSLQGSGANV. In full, the CDR3 reads CASSLQGSGANVLTF.

To note about this clone: Read data end 3 residues before the CDR3 end; the end is taken from the germline J gene. This rearrangement joins TRBV5-1 to TRBJ1-3, with D hard to call. With 4 bases removed from V and 3 bases from J, the gap between germline ends came to 8 bases. The CDR3 runs to 13 residues. Germline-derived CDR1 and CDR2 are SGHRS and YFSETQ. CDR3 DNA, as far as it was read: TGCGCCAGCAGCAGCGGGCTTGGAAACACC. Protein product: CASSSGLGNT. The whole CDR3 protein reads CASSSGLGNTIYF. The full variable domain, with the rest looked up from reference TRBV5-1 and TRBJ1-3, is KAGVTQTPRYLIKTRGQQVTLSCSPISGHRSVSWYQQTPGQGLQFLFEYFSETQRNKGNFPGRFSGRQFSNSRSEMNVSTLELGDSALYLCASSSGLGNTIYFGEGSWLTVV.

CDR3 DNA (partial): TGCAGTGCTACAGGACTAGCTACCTACGAG. This translates into CSATGLATYE. The entire CDR3 protein is CSATGLATYEQYF. V and J are TRBV20-1 and TRBJ2-7; 8 bases agree with TRBD2. Coverage ceases 3 residues before the CDR3 finishes, and the germline J gene fills in the end. Trimming cost V 4 bases and J 2 bases; bases outside gene matches: 4. Germline-derived CDR1 and CDR2 are DFQATT and SNEGSKA (reference sequence). There are 13 residues in the CDR3.

Comment on this clone: Read coverage stops 3 residues before the CDR3 terminus; the germline J gene supplies the remainder. This rearrangement joins TRBV10-3 to TRBJ2-7, with D possibly being TRBD1 or TRBD2 (6 bases each). The CDR3 runs 12 residues. V shed 8 bases and J shed 2 bases, with 10 bases lying between them. Germline V gene data show CDR1 as ENHRY and CDR2 as SYGVKD. CDR3 region: CAIGGGTYEQYF. The covered CDR3 bases are TGTGCCATCGGAGGGGGAACCTACGAG.

Concerning this clone: With the read ending 3 residues before the CDR3 end, the germline J gene is used to fill in that end. The V call is TRBV18, the J call TRBJ1-5; the D is unclear. The CDR3 extends over 14 amino acids. The V gene's germline CDR1 is KGHSH and CDR2 LQKENI. The CDR3 DNA, read in part, is TGTGCCAGCTCACCGGAGGGCAGCTCGGCCCCC. Translation: CASSPEGSSAP. The CDR3, in full, reads CASSPEGSSAPQHF.

Details on this clone: Sequencing ends 3 residues short of the CDR3 end; the germline J gene provides the rest. The chain uses TRBV10-1 and TRBJ2-7; perhaps TRBD1 as D (6 bases). Trimming removed 3 bases from V and 0 bases from J, with 9 bases in between. Germline V gives CDR1 WNHNN, CDR2 SYGVQD (reference sequence). This CDR3 is built from 14 residues. The CDR3 is CASSDGDNSYEQYF. The sequenced CDR3 bases are TGCGCCAGCAGTGACGGGGACAACTCCTACGAG.

Note on this clone: From the germline J gene comes the end of the CDR3, since the read stops 3 residues before it. The V gene is TRBV20-1, the J gene TRBJ2-1, with 14 nucleotides matching TRBD2. Germline lookup yields CDR1 DFQATT and CDR2 SNEGSKA (reference sequence). CDR3 length: 18 amino acids. V was clipped by 3 bases and J by 4 bases; unmatched bases: 11. The part of the CDR3 DNA that was read is TGCAGTGCTAGGGGGGGACTAGCGGGAGTTTTTGTTTACAATGAG. It translates to CSARGGLAGVFVYNE. The whole CDR3 sequence is CSARGGLAGVFVYNEQFF.

A note on this clone: The read comes to an end 3 residues before the CDR3 does, leaving the germline J gene to fill in the end. The genes are TRBV23-1 and TRBJ2-7, with 9 nucleotides matching TRBD2. TRBV23-1 is assigned to the ORF class and has an uncertain function. This CDR3 has 19 residues. Germline trimming cut 2 bases from V and 5 bases from J; bases unmatched to any gene: 19. CDR3 bases read: TGCGCCAGCAGTCAACCCTTAGCGGGGGCTTGCCGCGGGTCCGACGAG. Translation gives CASSQPLAGACRGSDE. The full CDR3 is CASSQPLAGACRGSDEQYF.

As for this clone: Read data end 3 residues before the CDR3 end; the end is taken from the germline J gene. The J gene is TRBJ2-7, the V gene TRBV13, with 12 nucleotides matching TRBD2. The germline CDR1 and CDR2 sequences are PRHDT and FYEKMQ (reference sequence). The length of the CDR3 is 18 residues. J was trimmed by 1 base and V by 2 bases; bases with no gene match: 9. CDR3 DNA, as far as it was read: TGTGCCAGCAGCTTAAGGCCCCGCCTAGCGGGAGGGTCCTACGAG. It yields the protein CASSLRPRLAGGSYE. The entire CDR3 sequence reads CASSLRPRLAGGSYEQYF.

On this clone: The read comes to an end 3 residues before the CDR3 does, leaving the germline J gene to fill in the end. The rearrangement links TRBV30 to TRBJ1-2, with 12 bases fitting TRBD1. J lost 5 bases, V lost 2 bases, and 12 bases had no gene match. Germline V gene data show CDR1 as GTSNPN and CDR2 as SVGIG (reference sequence). There are 17 residues in the CDR3. Here the CDR3 reads CAWSYFPGQGAHYGYTF. The DNA read from the CDR3 is TGTGCCTGGAGTTACTTTCCGGGACAGGGGGCGCATTATGGC.

Concerning this clone: The read is 3 residues too short to cover the CDR3 end, so that end is filled in from the germline J gene. The chain joins TRBV7-8 to TRBJ2-1; D gene ambiguous. The V gene's germline CDR1 is SGHVS and CDR2 FQNEAQ. The CDR3 is 16 amino acids. V lost 5 bases and J 2 bases, leaving 16 bases between the germline ends. The CDR3 protein is CASSLIPGSAYNEQFF. The part of the CDR3 DNA that was read is TGTGCCAGCAGCCTAATACCCGGGTCAGCCTACAATGAG.

Worth noting for this clone: At one of its ends the junction is not consistent with the germline gene, which may arise from a read error. Read sequence stops 3 residues before the CDR3 end, and the germline J gene provides the missing end. This chain connects TRBV7-2 to TRBJ2-3; the D gene is possibly TRBD2 (5 bases). CDR1 and CDR2 from the germline V gene are SGHTA and FQGNSA. This CDR3 is built from 15 residues. The CDR3 sequence: CASSSGTASTNTQYF. Incomplete CDR3 DNA: TGTGCCAGCAGCTCAGGTACGGCTAGCACAAATACG.

CDR3 DNA, as far as it was read: TGCGCCAGCAGCTTGGCACTTACCGGGGAGGACGAG. Amino acids: CASSLALTGEDE. The CDR3, in full, reads CASSLALTGEDEQYF. This chain uses TRBV5-1 with TRBJ2-7; D is perhaps TRBD2 (6 bases). The CDR3 is cut off 3 residues early in the read; its end comes from the germline J gene. Between the trimmed V and J ends, which lost 0 bases and 5 bases, there was a span of 15 bases. CDR3 length equals 15 residues. Per the germline V gene, CDR1 is SGHRS and CDR2 is YFSETQ.

Note on this clone: The CDR3 goes on 3 residues after the read ends, and that part is filled in from the germline J gene. This chain connects TRBV5-4 to TRBJ2-5; D gene ambiguous. In germline, CDR1 is SGHNT, CDR2 YYREEE (reference sequence). V was pared by 0 bases and J by 4 bases, with 13 bases between. The CDR3 is 15 amino acids. The CDR3 spells CASSLAPVPGETQYF. The covered CDR3 bases are TGTGCCAGCAGCTTGGCCCCTGTTCCGGGAGAGACC.

Turning to this clone: The read terminates 3 residues before the CDR3 end, so the remaining end is supplied by the germline J gene. The gene calls are TRBV18 and TRBJ2-7; TRBD1 matches at 9 bases. The CDR3 has 16 amino acids. V trimming: 3 bases; J trimming: 6 bases; junction bases outside the gene matches: 12. Germline V gene lookup returns CDR1 KGHSH and CDR2 LQKENI. CDR3 DNA (partial): TGTGCCAGCTCACCTAGCGTACCGGGACAGGGTTCCGAG. Translating gives CASSPSVPGQGSE. The CDR3 as a whole reads CASSPSVPGQGSEQYF. The whole variable domain, filled in from reference TRBV18 and TRBJ2-7, reads NAGVMQNPRHLVRRRGQEARLRCSPMKGHSHVYWYRQLPEEGLKFMVYLQKENIIDESGMPKERFSAEFPKEGPSILRIQQVVRGDSAAYFCASSPSVPGQGSEQYFGPGTRLTVT.